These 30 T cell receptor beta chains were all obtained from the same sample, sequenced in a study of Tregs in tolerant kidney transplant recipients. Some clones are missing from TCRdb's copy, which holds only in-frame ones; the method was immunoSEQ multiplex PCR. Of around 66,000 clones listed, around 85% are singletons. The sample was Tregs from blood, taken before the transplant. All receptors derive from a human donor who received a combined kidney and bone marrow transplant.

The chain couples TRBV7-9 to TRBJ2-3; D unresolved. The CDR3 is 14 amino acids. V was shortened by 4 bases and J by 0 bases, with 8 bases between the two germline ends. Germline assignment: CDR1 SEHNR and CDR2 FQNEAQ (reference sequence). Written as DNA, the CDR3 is TGTGCCAGCAGCTCTCCCTCTAGCACAGATACGCAGTATTTT. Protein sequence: CASSSPSSTDTQYF.

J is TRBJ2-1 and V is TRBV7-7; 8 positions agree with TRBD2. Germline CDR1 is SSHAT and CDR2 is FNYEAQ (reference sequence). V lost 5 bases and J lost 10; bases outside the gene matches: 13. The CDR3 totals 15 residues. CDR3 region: CASSPRAGDFIEQFF. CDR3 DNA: TGTGCCAGCAGCCCCAGAGCGGGGGACTTCATAGAGCAGTTCTTC.

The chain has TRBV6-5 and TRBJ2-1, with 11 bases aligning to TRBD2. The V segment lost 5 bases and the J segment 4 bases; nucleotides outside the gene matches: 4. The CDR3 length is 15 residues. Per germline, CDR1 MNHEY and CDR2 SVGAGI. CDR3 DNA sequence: TGTGCCAGCAGTCTTACTAGCGGGAGTTACAATGAGCAGTTCTTC. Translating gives CASSLTSGSYNEQFF.

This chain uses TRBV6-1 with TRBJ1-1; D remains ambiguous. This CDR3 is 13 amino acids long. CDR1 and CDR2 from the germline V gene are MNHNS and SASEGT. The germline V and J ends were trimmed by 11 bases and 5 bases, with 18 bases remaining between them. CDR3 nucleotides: TGTGCCTGCGGCGCGGGAGCGAAGACTGAAGCTTTCTTT. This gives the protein CACGAGAKTEAFF.

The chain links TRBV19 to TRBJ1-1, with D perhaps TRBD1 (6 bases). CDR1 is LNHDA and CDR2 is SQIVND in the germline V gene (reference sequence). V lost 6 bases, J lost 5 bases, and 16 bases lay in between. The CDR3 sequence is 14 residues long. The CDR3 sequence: CASSYKRQGTEAFF. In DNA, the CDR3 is TGTGCCAGTAGCTACAAGCGCCAGGGGACTGAAGCTTTCTTT.

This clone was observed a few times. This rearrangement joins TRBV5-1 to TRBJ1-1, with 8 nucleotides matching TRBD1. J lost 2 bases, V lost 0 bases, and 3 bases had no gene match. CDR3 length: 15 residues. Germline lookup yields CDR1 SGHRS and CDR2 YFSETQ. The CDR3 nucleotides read TGCGCCAGCAGCTTGGGGGCAGGGGGCAACACTGAAGCTTTCTTT. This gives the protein CASSLGAGGNTEAFF.

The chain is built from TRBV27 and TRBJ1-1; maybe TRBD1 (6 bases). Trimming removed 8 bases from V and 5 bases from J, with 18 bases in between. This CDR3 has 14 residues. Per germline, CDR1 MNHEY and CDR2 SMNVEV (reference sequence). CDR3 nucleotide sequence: TGTGCCAGCTTCACCAGGGGCCCCAGAACTGAAGCTTTCTTT. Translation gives CASFTRGPRTEAFF.

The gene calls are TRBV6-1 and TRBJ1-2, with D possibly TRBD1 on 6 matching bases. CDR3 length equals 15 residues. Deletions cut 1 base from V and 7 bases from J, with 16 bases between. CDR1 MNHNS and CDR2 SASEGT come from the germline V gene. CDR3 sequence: CASSEEGGIFFGYTF. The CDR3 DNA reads TGTGCCAGCAGTGAAGAGGGGGGCATTTTTTTTGGCTACACCTTC.

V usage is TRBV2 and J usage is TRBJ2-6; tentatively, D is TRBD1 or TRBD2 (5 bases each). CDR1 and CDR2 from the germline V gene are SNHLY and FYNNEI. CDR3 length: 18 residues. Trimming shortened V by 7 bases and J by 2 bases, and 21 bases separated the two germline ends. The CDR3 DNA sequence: TGTGCCAGCACCCCCCGGTGGTTTGGGGGAACTGGGGCCAACGTCCTGACTTTC. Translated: CASTPRWFGGTGANVLTF.

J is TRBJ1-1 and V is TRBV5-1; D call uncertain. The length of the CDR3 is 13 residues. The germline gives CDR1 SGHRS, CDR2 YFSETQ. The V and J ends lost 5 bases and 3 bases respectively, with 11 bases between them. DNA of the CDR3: TGCGCCAGCAGTCCAGAATGGGACACTGAAGCTTTCTTT. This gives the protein CASSPEWDTEAFF. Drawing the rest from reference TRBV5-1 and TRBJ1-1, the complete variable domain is KAGVTQTPRYLIKTRGQQVTLSCSPISGHRSVSWYQQTPGQGLQFLFEYFSETQRNKGNFPGRFSGRQFSNSRSEMNVSTLELGDSALYLCASSPEWDTEAFFGQGTRLTVV.

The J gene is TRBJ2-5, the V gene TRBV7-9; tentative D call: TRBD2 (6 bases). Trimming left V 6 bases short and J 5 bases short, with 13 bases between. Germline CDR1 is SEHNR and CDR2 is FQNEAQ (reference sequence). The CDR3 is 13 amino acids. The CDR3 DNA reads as TGTGCCAGCAGACTGACTGGGGGGGAGACCCAGTACTTC. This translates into CASRLTGGETQYF.

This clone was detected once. CDR3 nucleotides: TGTGCCAGCAGTTTTTACGCCGCGAATGAGCAGTTCTTC. Translated: CASSFYAANEQFF. V is TRBV27 and J is TRBJ2-1; the D is unclear. CDR1 MNHEY and CDR2 SMNVEV come from the germline V gene (reference sequence). With 3 bases removed from V and 7 bases from J, the gap between germline ends came to 10 bases. CDR3 length: 13 residues.

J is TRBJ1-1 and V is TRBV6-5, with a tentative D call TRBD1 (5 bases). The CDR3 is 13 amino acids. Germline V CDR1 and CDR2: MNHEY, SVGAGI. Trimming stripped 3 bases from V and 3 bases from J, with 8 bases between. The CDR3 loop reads CASSYRGYTEAFF. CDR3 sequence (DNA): TGTGCCAGCAGTTATCGGGGGTACACTGAAGCTTTCTTT.

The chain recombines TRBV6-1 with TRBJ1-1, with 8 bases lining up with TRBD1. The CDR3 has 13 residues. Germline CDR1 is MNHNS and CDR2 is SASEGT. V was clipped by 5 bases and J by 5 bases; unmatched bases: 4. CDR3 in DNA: TGTGCCAGCAGTACAGGGGGGAGGACTGAAGCTTTCTTT. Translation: CASSTGGRTEAFF.

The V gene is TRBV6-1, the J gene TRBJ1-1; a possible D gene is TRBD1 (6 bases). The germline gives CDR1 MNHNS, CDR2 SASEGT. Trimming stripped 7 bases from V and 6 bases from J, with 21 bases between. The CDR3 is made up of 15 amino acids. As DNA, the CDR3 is TGTGCCAGCATTCCTCAGGGGAGGATAAACGCTGAAGCTTTCTTT. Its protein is CASIPQGRINAEAFF.

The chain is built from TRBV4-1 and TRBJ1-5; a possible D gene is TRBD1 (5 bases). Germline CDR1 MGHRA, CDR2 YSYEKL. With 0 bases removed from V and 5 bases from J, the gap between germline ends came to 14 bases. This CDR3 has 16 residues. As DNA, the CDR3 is TGCGCCAGCAGCCAAGATGTGGTAACAGGCGATCAGCCCCAGCATTTT. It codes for CASSQDVVTGDQPQHF.

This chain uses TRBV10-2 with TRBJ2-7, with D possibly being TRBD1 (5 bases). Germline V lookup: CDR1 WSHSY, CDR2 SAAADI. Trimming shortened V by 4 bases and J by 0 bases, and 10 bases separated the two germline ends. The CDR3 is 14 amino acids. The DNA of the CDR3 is TGCGCCAGCAGTGCTGGCAGGGCCTCCTACGAGCAGTACTTC. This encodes CASSAGRASYEQYF.

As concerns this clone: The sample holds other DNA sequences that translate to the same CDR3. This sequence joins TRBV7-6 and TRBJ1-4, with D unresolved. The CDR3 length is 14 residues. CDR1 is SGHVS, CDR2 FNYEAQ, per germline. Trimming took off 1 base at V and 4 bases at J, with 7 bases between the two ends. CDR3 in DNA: TGTGCCAGCAGCTTAGGGGGTTTTAATGAAAAACTGTTTTTT. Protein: CASSLGGFNEKLFF.

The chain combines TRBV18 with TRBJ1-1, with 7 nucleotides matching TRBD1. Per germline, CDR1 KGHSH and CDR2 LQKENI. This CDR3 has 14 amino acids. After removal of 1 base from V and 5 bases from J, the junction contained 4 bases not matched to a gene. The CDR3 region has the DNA TGTGCCAGCTCACCACAGGGGGCGAGGACTGAAGCTTTCTTT. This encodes CASSPQGARTEAFF.

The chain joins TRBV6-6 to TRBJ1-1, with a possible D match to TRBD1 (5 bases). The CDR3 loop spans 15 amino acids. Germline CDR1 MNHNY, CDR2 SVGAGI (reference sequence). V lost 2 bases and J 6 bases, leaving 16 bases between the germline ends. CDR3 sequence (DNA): TGTGCCAGCAGTTACGGGGGTAACGGTGGGGCTGAAGCTTTCTTT. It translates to CASSYGGNGGAEAFF.

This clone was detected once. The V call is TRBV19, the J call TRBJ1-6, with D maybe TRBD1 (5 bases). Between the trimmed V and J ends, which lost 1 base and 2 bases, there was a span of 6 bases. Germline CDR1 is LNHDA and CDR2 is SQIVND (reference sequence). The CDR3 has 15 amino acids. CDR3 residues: CASSIGGAYNSPLHF. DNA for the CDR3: TGTGCCAGTAGTATAGGGGGCGCCTATAATTCACCCCTCCACTTT.

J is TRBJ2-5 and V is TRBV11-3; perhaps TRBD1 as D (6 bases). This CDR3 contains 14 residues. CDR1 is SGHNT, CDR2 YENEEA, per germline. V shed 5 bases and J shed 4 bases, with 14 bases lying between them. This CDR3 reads CASSATGISETQYF. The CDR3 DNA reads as TGTGCCAGCAGCGCTACAGGGATTTCAGAGACCCAGTACTTC.

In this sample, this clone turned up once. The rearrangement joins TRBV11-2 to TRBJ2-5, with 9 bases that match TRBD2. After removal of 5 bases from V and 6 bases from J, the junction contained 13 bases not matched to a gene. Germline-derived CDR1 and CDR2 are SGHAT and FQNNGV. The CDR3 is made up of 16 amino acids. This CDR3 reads CASSPRSSGSPQTQYF. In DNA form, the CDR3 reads TGTGCCAGCAGCCCTCGGAGTAGCGGGAGTCCACAGACCCAGTACTTC.

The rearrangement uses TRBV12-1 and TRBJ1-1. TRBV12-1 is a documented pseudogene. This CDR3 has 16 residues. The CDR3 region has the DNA TGTGCCAGCAGCTCCCCCCCGAGCCGGGGGAACACTGAAGCTTTCTTT. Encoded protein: CASSSPPSRGNTEAFF.

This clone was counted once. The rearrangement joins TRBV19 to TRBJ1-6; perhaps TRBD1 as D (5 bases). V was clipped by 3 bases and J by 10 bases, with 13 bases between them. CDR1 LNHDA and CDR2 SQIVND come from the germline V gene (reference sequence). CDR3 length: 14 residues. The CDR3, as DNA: TGTGCCAGTAGTATCCTCCAGGGACGGTCACCCCTCCACTTT. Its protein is CASSILQGRSPLHF.

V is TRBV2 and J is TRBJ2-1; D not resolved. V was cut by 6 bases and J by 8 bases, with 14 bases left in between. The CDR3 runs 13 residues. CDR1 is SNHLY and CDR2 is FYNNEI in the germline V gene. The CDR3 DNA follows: TGTGCCAGCAGGGTTTGGGGTAGGCATGAGCAGTTCTTC. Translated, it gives CASRVWGRHEQFF.

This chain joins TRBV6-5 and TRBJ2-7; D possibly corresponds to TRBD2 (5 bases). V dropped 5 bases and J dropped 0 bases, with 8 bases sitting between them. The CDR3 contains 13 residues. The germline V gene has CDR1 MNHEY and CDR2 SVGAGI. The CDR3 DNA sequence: TGTGCCAGCAGTGAAACTAGCTCCTACGAGCAGTACTTC. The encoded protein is CASSETSSYEQYF.

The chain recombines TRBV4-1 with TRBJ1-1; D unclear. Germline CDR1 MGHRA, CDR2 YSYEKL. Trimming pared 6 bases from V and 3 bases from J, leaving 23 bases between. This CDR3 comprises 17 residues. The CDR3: CASSEHLRHYVDTEAFF. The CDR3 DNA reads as TGCGCCAGCAGTGAGCATCTGAGACACTATGTCGACACTGAAGCTTTCTTT.

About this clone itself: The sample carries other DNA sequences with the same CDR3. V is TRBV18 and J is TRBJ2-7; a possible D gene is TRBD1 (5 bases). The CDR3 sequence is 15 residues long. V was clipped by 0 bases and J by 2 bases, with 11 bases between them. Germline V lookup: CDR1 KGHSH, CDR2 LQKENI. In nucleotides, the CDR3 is TGTGCCAGCTCACCACCAGGGGCCCTCGCCTACGAGCAGTACTTC. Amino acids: CASSPPGALAYEQYF.

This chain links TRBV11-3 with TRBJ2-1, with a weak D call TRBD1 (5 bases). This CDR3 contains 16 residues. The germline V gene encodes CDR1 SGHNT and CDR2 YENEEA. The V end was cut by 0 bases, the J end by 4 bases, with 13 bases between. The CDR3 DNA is TGTGCCAGCAGCTTAGACAGGGCAGGGTCTTACAATGAGCAGTTCTTC. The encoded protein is CASSLDRAGSYNEQFF. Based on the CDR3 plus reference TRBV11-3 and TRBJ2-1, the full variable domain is EAGVVQSPRYKIIEKKQPVAFWCNPISGHNTLYWYLQNLGQGPELLIRYENEEAVDDSQLPKDRFSAERLKGVDSTLKIQPAELGDSAVYLCASSLDRAGSYNEQFFGPGTRLTVL.